A selection of T cell receptor beta chains follows, all from one sample in a study of control samples from healthy donors and cancer patients. TCRdb keeps only in-frame clones here, not all; method: immunoSEQ multiplex PCR. The sample yields some 250,000 clones, roughly 80% seen once. Specimen: PBMCs. Every receptor here comes from an older woman with lung cancer. The CDR3 runs from the conserved cysteine through the conserved F or W. The D gene is left open where the match is weak. Not all rows give a size; the values are once, few, many and, for expanded clones, a class.

size,length,J,V,D,CDR3,DNA
few,13,TRBJ2-7,TRBV5-4,NA,CASSLDGTGEQYF,TGTGCCAGCAGCTTGGATGGGACGGGAGAGCAGTACTTC
NA,13,TRBJ2-5,TRBV24-1,NA,CATSGRGQETQYF,TGTGCCACCAGTGGCAGGGGACAAGAGACCCAGTACTTC
NA,13,TRBJ2-1,TRBV6-5,NA,CASIGDKNNEQFF,TGTGCCAGCATAGGTGACAAAAACAATGAGCAGTTCTTC
once,14,TRBJ2-5,TRBV6-5,TRBD2,CASSGDYATGAQYF,TGTGCCAGCAGCGGGGACTACGCCACGGGGGCCCAGTACTTC
NA,14,TRBJ1-4,TRBV19,NA,CASSIDLSGEKLFF,TGTGCCAGTAGTATAGATCTATCGGGGGAAAAACTGTTTTTT
NA,11,TRBJ1-2,TRBV30,NA,CAWSRTYGYTF,TGTGCCTGGAGTCGGACATATGGCTACACCTTC
NA,20,TRBJ2-7,TRBV5-1,TRBD2,CASRTRPAGASGGLSREQYF,TGCGCCAGCAGGACCAGGCCCGCCGGGGCTAGCGGGGGCCTATCACGGGAGCAGTACTTC
NA,15,TRBJ1-5,TRBV6-5,TRBD1,CASRLDRASNQPQHF,TGTGCCAGCCGTCTTGACAGGGCTAGCAATCAGCCCCAGCATTTT
few,14,TRBJ1-1,TRBV27,NA,CASRGMGGGTEAFF,TGTGCCAGCAGGGGCATGGGGGGCGGCACTGAAGCTTTCTTT
NA,14,TRBJ2-5,TRBV6-5,NA,CASSYSGGRETQYF,TGTGCCAGCAGTTACTCGGGGGGGCGGGAGACCCAGTACTTC
NA,16,TRBJ2-7,TRBV7-9,TRBD2,CASSPGVAGETYEQYF,TGTGCCAGCAGCCCAGGGGTAGCGGGGGAGACCTACGAGCAGTACTTC
NA,13,TRBJ2-3,TRBV28,NA,CASTPGSTDTQYF,TGTGCCAGCACCCCCGGGAGCACAGATACGCAGTATTTT
few,15,TRBJ1-3,TRBV18,NA,CASSPDRSSGNTIYF,TGTGCCAGCTCACCAGACAGATCCTCTGGAAACACCATATATTTT
NA,18,TRBJ2-1,TRBV5-4,TRBD2,CASRGPYNLAGTYNEQFF,TGTGCCAGCAGAGGCCCGTATAACTTAGCGGGAACCTACAATGAGCAGTTCTTC